The present TCR beta chain was sequenced within a study of cytomegalovirus exposure and HLA in healthy donors. The table lists this clone with a count of one. The antigen is not known. The CDR3 has 15 amino acids. Trimming stripped 5 bases from V and 3 bases from J, with 15 bases between. In germline, CDR1 is SEHNR, CDR2 FQNEAQ (reference sequence). Whole-study results and caveats: Later, TCR association rates were found to vary by HLA locus, highest for DRB1 and lowest for HLA-C. Roughly uniform depth of sequencing across donors was assumed in presence/absence analyses. Among the most significant clusters, several appeared linked to common viral pathogens in a later analysis.

PCR amplification relied on 60 Vbeta primers (plus 13 Jbeta primers). Only in-frame clones appear in the TCRdb table, and some are missing; sequencing was by immunoSEQ multiplex PCR. The data show 200,000 to 250,000 clones, with around four fifths seen just once and roughly 2.5% held by the top ten. The TCR originated in a woman in her thirties or forties in good health and CMV-seronegative. The sequenced material came from PBMCs. The genes are TRBV7-9 and TRBJ2-3; maybe TRBD2 (6 bases). The CDR3 sequence: CASSPRIADTDTQYF. The CDR3 DNA follows: TGTGCCAGCAGCCCCCGAATAGCGGATACAGATACGCAGTATTTT.